Each of the 8 T cell receptor beta chains below was sequenced from the same sample in a study of CD8+ T cells in alopecia areata. Sample treatment: oral pan-JAK inhibitor, 5-10 mg twice daily. cDNA reverse transcribed from extracted RNA served as the sequencing template. Assay used: immunoSEQ multiplex PCR; TCRdb lists only in-frame clones, some missing. The sample holds 95,000 to 110,000 clones, 65% to 90% seen once. The sample consisted of CD8+ T cells sorted from blood, taken around week 30, from a patient treated with tofacitinib. The source of these receptors is a human donor with alopecia areata.

The gene calls are TRBV5-1 and TRBJ2-1, with 13 bases aligning to TRBD2. The CDR3 contains 16 residues. Germline CDR1 and CDR2: SGHRS and YFSETQ. The ends lost 3 bases at V and 5 bases at J; junction bases unmatched: 5. The chain's CDR3 is CASSYSGTSGDNEQFF. CDR3 bases: TGCGCCAGCAGCTATTCCGGGACTAGCGGGGACAATGAGCAGTTCTTC.

This clone was detected only a few times. This chain connects TRBV7-2 to TRBJ2-1, with a possible D match to TRBD2 (6 bases). The CDR3 contains 15 residues. Trimming pared 1 base from V and 7 bases from J, leaving 14 bases between. Germline CDR1 and CDR2: SGHTA and FQGNSA. CDR3 nucleotide sequence: TGTGCCAGCAGCTTAGAGGCGGGACCTGGGAATGAGCAGTTCTTC. Its protein is CASSLEAGPGNEQFF.

V is TRBV27 and J is TRBJ2-2, with D perhaps TRBD1 (5 bases). Germline CDR1 and CDR2: MNHEY and SMNVEV (reference sequence). This CDR3 contains 15 residues. Trimming took 5 bases from V and 0 from J, leaving 10 bases between them. CDR3 region: CASSRGHANTGELFF. DNA for the CDR3: TGTGCCAGCAGTCGAGGACACGCGAACACCGGGGAGCTGTTTTTT.

The CDR3 DNA sequence: TGTGCCAGCAGCGCCCCGGGACTCGGAGGAGACGAGCAGTACTTC. Translated: CASSAPGLGGDEQYF. The chain uses TRBV9 and TRBJ2-7, with D possibly TRBD2 on 6 matching bases. The CDR3 contains 15 residues. Germline CDR1 reads SGDLS; CDR2 reads YYNGEE. Between the trimmed V and J ends, which lost 3 bases and 5 bases, there was a span of 18 bases.

This clone was seen a single time. The CDR3 sequence: CASRETNYGYTF. The CDR3 DNA reads as TGTGCCAGCAGAGAGACTAACTATGGCTACACCTTC. The chain couples TRBV5-6 to TRBJ1-2, with D hard to call. This CDR3 contains 12 residues. V was cut by 5 bases and J by 0 bases, with 5 bases left in between. The germline V gene has CDR1 SGHDT and CDR2 YYEEEE.

The V call is TRBV4-1, the J call TRBJ1-1, with D unresolved. CDR3 length: 11 residues. From germline, CDR1 is MGHRA and CDR2 YSYEKL. With 4 bases removed from V and 2 bases from J, the gap between germline ends came to 2 bases. The CDR3 region has the DNA TGCGCCAGCAGCCTTAACACTGAAGCTTTCTTT. It translates to CASSLNTEAFF.

V is TRBV15 and J is TRBJ1-5; a possible D gene is TRBD1 (5 bases). The V gene lost 0 bases and the J gene lost 0 bases, with 12 bases spanning the gap. Germline lookup yields CDR1 LNHNV and CDR2 YYDKDF (reference sequence). The CDR3 runs 17 residues. The CDR3 sequence is CATSRDRVGVSNQPQHF. The CDR3 DNA sequence: TGTGCCACCAGCAGAGATCGGGTGGGGGTTAGCAATCAGCCCCAGCATTTT.

The J gene is TRBJ2-7, the V gene TRBV5-6; TRBD2 aligns across 9 bases. The CDR3 is 16 amino acids. Germline lookup yields CDR1 SGHDT and CDR2 YYEEEE. Unmatched junction bases numbered 9, after V lost 3 bases and J lost 2 bases. This CDR3 reads CASSSLGSGRTYEQYF. CDR3 nucleotides: TGTGCCAGCAGCTCCCTGGGTAGCGGGAGAACCTACGAGCAGTACTTC. Based on the CDR3 plus reference TRBV5-6 and TRBJ2-7, the full variable domain is DAGVTQSPTHLIKTRGQQVTLRCSPKSGHDTVSWYQQALGQGPQFIFQYYEEEERQRGNFPDRFSGHQFPNYSSELNVNALLLGDSALYLCASSSLGSGRTYEQYFGPGTRLTVT.